The entry below gives a single T cell receptor (beta chain) sequence along with its context. These data come from a study of OX40 agonist ivuxolimab in advanced cancers. The length of the CDR3 is 12 residues. Trimming took 4 bases from V and 4 from J, leaving 8 bases between them. Germline CDR1 MDHEN, CDR2 SYDVKM. Sequencing used immunoSEQ multiplex PCR; TCRdb keeps in-frame clones, though not all of them. The repertoire holds approximately 28,000 clones, with roughly three quarters as singletons. The sequence was collected from an adult with an advanced solid tumor such as melanoma, head and neck, liver or kidney cancer. The chain links TRBV28 to TRBJ2-7; D unresolved. Sequenced here: CD4+ or CD8+ T cells sorted from blood, sampled in a trial of the OX40 agonist ivuxolimab. The CDR3 DNA reads as TGTGCCAGCAGTTCTGCCTCTTACGAGCAGTACTTC. It translates to CASSSASYEQYF.